This TCR beta chain was captured by sequencing in a study of response to subunit inactivated influenza vaccine (dated 2018 in TCRdb). The study in broad terms: To follow how T cells responded to a trivalent subunit inactivated influenza vaccine, the researchers relied on deep quantitative profiling of the T cell receptor repertoire. Summary of the overall study and its limitations: The authors suggested that each seasonal influenza vaccination may recruit only a limited number of new T cells.

The receptor library was made with RT-PCR. For sequencing, an Illumina HiSeq 2500 was employed. TCRdb reprocessed the public reads (quality trimming at Q25 with fastp, clone calling with MiXCR) and kept in-frame beta chains. Merged by CDR3 protein, the rows form single entries marked with the most common genes and DNA. For this sample the table gives hundreds of thousands of distinct CDR3 sequences, of which approximately 7.7% were detected only once. Approximately 12% of the sample is held by the ten biggest clonotypes. Concerning this clonotype itself: It lacks a known antigen. No qualities accompany the bases; no much larger clone lies one base away.

The source material was PBMCs from blood, sampled around 2 years after vaccination. This clonotype was sampled from a man aged 45 to 75 who received an inactivated influenza vaccine. Donor details come from another sample of the same person, matched by shared clones.

The CDR3 protein is CASSPTGWGNEKLFF. The DNA sequence follows: TGTGCCAGCAGTCCGACAGGTTGGGGAAATGAAAAACTGTTTTTT. The chain couples TRBV2 to TRBJ1-4, with a tentative D gene TRBD1 over 6 matching bases. V is clipped by 5 bases and J by 5 bases, and the sequence between their germline boundaries is 15 bases long. The CDR3 starts with the cysteine, ends with the phenylalanine, and has 15 residues. The only DNA kept is the CDR3, 45 bases in frame from the first base. Per the germline V gene, SNHLY is the CDR1 and FYNNEI is the CDR2.